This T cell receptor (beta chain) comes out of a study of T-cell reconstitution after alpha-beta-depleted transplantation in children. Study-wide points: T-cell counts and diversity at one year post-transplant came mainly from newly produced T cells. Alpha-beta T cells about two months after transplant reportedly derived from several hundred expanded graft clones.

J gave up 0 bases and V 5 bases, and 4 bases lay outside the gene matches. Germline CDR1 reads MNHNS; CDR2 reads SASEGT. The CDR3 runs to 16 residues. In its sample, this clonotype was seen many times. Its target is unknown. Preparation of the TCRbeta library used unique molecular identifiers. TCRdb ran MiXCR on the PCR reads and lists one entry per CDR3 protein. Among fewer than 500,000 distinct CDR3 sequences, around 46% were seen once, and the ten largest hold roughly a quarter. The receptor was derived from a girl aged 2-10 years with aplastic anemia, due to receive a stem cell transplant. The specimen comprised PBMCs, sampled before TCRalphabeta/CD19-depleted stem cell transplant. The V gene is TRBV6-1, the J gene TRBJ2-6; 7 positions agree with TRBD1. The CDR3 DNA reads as TGTGCCAGCAGTCCAAACAGGGGCTCTGGGGCCAACGTCCTGACTTTC. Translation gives CASSPNRGSGANVLTF.